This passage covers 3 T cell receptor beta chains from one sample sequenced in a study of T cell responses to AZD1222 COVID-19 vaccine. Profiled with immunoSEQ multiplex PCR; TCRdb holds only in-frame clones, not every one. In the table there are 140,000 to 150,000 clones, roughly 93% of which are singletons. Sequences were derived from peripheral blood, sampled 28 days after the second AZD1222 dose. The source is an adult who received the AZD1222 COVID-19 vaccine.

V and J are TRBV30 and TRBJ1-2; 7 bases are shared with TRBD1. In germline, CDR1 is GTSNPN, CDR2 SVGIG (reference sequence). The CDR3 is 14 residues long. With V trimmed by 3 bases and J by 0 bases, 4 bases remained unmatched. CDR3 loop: CAWRDRPANYGYTF. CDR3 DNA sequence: TGTGCCTGGAGGGACAGGCCAGCTAACTATGGCTACACCTTC.

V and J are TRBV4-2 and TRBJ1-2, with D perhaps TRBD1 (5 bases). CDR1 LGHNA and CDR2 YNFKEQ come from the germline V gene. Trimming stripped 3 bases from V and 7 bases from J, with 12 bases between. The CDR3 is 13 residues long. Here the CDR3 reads CASSQEQGAGYTF. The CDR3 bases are TGTGCCAGCAGCCAGGAGCAGGGTGCTGGCTACACCTTC.

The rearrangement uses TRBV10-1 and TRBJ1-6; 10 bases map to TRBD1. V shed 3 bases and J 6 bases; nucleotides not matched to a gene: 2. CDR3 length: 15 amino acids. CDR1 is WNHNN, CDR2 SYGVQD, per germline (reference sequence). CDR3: CASSDGTGVNSPLHF. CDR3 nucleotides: TGCGCCAGCAGTGACGGGACAGGGGTTAATTCACCCCTCCACTTT.